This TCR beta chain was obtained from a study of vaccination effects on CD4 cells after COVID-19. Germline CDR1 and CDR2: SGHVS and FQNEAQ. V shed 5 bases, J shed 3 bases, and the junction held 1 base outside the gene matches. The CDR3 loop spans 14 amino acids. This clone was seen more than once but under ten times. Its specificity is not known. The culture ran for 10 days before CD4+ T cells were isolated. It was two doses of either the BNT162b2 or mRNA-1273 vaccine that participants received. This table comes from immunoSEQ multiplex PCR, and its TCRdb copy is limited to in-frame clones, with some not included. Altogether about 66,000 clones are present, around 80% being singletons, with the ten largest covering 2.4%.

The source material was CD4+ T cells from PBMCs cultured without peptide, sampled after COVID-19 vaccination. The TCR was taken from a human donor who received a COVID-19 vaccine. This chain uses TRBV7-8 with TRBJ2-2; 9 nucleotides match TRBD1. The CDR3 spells CASSRQGDTGELFF. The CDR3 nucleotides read TGTGCCAGCAGCCGACAGGGGGACACCGGGGAGCTGTTTTTT.